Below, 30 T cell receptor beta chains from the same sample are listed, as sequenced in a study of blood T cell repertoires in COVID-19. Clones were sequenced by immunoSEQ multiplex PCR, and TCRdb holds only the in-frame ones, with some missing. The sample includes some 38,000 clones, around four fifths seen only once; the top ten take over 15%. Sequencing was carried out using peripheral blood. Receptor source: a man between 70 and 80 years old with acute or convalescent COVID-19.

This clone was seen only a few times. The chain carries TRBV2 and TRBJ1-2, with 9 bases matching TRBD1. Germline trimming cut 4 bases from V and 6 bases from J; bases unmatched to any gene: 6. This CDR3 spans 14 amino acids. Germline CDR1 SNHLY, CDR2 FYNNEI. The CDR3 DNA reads TGTGCCAGCAGTGTCAAGGGACAGGGTCATGGCTACACCTTC. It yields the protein CASSVKGQGHGYTF.

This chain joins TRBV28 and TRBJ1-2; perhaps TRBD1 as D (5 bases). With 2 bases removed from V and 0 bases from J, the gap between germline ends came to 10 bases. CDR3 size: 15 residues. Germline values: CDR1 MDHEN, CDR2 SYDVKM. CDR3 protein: CASSLQTGANYGYTF. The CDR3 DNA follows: TGTGCCAGCAGTTTACAAACAGGAGCTAACTATGGCTACACCTTC.

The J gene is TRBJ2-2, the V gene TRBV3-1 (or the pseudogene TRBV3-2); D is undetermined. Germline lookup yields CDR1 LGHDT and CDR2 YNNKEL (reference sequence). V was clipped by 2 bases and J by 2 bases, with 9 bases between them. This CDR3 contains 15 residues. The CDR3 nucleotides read TGTGCCAGCAGCCAATCCGGAGTTAACACCGGGGAGCTGTTTTTT. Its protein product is CASSQSGVNTGELFF.

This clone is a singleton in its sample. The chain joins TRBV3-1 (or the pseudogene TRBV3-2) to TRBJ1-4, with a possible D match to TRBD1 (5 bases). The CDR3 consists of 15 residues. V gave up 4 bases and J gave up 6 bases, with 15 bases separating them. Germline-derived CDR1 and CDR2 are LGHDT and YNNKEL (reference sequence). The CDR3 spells CASSRRQRGDEKLFF. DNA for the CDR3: TGTGCCAGCAGCCGAAGACAGCGTGGGGATGAAAAACTGTTTTTT.

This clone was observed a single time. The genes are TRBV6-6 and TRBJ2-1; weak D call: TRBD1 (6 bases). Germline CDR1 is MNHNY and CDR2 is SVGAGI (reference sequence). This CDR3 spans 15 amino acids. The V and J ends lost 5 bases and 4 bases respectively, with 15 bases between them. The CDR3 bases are TGTGCCAGCAGTCCATTCAGGGGTGAATACAATGAGCAGTTCTTC. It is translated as CASSPFRGEYNEQFF.

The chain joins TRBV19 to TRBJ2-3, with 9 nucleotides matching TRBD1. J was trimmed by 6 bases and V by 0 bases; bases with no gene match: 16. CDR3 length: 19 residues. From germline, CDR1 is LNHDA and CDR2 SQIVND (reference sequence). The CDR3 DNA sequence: TGTGCCAGTAGTATAGATCGGATGTCGGGACAGGGAGGGGTGGATACGCAGTATTTT. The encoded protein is CASSIDRMSGQGGVDTQYF.

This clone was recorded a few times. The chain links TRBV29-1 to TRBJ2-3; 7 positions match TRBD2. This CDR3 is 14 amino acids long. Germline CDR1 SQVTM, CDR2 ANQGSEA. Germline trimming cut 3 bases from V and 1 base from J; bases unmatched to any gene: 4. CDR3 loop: CSVDWEGGTDTQYF. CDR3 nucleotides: TGCAGCGTTGATTGGGAGGGAGGCACAGATACGCAGTATTTT.

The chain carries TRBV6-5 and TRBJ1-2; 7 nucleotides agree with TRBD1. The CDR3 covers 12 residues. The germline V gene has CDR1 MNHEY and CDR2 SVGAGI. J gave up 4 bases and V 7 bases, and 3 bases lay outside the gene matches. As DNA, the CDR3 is TGTGCCAGCAACAGACAGGGCTATGGCTACACCTTC. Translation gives CASNRQGYGYTF.

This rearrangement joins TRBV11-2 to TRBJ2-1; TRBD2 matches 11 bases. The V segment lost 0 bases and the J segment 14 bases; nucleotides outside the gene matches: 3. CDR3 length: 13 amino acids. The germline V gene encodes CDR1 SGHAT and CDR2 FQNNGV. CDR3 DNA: TGTGCCAGCAGCTTAGAAAGTAGCGGGAGGGAGTTCTTC. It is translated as CASSLESSGREFF.

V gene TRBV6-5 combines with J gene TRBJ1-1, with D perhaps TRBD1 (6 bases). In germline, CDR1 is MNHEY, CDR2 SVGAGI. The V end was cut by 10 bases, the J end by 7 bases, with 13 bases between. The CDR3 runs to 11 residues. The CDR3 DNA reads TGTGCCACCCCAACAGGGATTGAAGCTTTCTTT. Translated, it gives CATPTGIEAFF.

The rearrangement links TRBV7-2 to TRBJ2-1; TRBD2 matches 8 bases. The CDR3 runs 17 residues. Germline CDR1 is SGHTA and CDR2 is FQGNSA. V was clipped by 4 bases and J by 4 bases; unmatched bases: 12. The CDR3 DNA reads TGTGCCAGCAGCTGGTCCGGGACTAGGGGTAGTTACAATGAGCAGTTCTTC. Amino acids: CASSWSGTRGSYNEQFF.

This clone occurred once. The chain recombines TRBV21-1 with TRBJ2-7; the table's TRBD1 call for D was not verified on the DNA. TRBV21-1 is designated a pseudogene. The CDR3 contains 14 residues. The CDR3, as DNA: TGTGCCAGCACCAACCCCCCAGGTCAGTACGAGCAGTACTTC. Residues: CASTNPPGQYEQYF.

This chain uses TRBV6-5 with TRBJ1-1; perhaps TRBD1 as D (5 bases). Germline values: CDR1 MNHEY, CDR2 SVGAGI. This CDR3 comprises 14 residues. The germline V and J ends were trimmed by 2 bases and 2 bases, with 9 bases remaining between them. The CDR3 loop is CASSYPGGNTEAFF. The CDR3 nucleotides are TGTGCCAGCAGTTACCCGGGGGGAAACACTGAAGCTTTCTTT.

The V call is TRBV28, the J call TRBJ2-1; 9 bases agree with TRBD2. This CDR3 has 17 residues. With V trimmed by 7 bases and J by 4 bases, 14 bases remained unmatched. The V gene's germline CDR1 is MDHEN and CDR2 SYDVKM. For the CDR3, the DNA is TGTGCCAGCACCCCACCCTCCGGGACTAGCCCATACAATGAGCAGTTCTTC. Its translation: CASTPPSGTSPYNEQFF.

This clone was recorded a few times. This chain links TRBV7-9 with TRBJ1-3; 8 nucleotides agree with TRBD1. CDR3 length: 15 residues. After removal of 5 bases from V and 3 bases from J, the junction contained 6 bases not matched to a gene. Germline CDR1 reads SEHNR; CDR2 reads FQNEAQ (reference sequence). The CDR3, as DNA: TGTGCCAGCAGCCGCTCAGGGGGCAGTGGAAACACCATATATTTT. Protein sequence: CASSRSGGSGNTIYF.

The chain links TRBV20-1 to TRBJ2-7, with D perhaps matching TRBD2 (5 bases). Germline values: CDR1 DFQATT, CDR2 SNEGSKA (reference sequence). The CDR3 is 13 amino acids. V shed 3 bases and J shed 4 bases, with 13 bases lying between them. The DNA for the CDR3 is TGCAGTGCTAGTGAGGGCGAGAGATACGAGCAGTACTTC. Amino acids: CSASEGERYEQYF.

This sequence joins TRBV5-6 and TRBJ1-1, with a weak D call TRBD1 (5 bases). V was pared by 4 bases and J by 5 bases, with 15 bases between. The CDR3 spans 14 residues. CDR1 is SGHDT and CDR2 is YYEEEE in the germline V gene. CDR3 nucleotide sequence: TGTGCCAGCAGCGCCTTCCGGGGGGGAACTGAAGCTTTCTTT. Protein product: CASSAFRGGTEAFF.

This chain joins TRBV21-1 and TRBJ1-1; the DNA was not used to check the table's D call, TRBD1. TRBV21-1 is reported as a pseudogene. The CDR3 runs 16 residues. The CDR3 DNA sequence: TGTGCCAGCAGCGAAAATGGAGGGACAGTCGTTTGGGAAGCTTTCTTT. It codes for CASSENGGTVVWEAFF.

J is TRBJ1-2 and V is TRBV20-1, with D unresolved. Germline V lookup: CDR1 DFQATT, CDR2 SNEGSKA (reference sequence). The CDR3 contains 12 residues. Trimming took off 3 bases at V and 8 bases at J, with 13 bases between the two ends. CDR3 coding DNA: TGCAGTGCTAGTTGGCAAACCGGGGGCTACACCTTC. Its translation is CSASWQTGGYTF.

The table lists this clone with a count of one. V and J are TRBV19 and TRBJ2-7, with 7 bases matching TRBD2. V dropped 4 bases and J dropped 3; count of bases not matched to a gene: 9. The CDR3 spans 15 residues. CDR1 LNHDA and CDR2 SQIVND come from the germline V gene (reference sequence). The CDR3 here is CASSKGRGRDYEQYF. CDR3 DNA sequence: TGTGCCAGTAGTAAGGGCCGCGGGAGAGACTACGAGCAGTACTTC. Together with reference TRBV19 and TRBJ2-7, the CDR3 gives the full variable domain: DGGITQSPKYLFRKEGQNVTLSCEQNLNHDAMYWYRQDPGQGLRLIYYSQIVNDFQKGDIAEGYSVSREKKESFPLTVTSAQKNPTAFYLCASSKGRGRDYEQYFGPGTRLTVT.

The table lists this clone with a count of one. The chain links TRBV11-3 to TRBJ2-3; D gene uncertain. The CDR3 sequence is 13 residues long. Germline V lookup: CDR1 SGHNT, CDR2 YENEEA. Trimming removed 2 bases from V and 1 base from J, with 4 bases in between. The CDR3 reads CASSLSGTDTQYF. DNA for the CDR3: TGTGCCAGCAGCTTATCCGGCACAGATACGCAGTATTTT.

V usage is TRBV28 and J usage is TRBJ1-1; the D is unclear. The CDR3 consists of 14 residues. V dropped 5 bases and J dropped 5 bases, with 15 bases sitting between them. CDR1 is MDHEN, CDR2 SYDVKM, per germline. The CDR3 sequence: CASSAYRIRTEAFF. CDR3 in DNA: TGTGCCAGCAGTGCGTACAGAATCCGTACTGAAGCTTTCTTT.

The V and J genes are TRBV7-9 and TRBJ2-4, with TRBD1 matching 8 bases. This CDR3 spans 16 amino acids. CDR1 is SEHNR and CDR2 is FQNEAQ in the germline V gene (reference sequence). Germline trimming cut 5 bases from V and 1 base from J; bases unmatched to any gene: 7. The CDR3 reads CASSTFDRGAKNIQYF. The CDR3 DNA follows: TGTGCCAGCAGCACCTTCGACAGGGGTGCCAAAAACATTCAGTACTTC.

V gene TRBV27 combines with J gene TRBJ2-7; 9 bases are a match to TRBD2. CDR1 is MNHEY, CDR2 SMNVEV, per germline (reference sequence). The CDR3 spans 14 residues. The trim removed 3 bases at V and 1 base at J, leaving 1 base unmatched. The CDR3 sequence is CASSLREGSYEQYF. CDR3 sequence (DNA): TGTGCCAGCAGTTTGCGGGAGGGGTCCTACGAGCAGTACTTC.

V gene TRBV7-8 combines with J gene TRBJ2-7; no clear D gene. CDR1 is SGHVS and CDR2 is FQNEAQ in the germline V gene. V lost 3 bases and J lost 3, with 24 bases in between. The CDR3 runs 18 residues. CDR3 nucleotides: TGTGCCAGCAGCTTGGAACGTATTACCGACTTACCACGCTACGAGCAGTACTTC. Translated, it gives CASSLERITDLPRYEQYF.

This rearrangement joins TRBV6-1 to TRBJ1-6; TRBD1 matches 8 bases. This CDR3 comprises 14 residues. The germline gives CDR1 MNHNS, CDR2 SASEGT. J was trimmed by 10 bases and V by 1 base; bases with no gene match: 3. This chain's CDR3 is CASSEGTGSSPLHF. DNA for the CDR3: TGTGCCAGCAGTGAAGGGACAGGGAGCTCACCCCTCCACTTT.

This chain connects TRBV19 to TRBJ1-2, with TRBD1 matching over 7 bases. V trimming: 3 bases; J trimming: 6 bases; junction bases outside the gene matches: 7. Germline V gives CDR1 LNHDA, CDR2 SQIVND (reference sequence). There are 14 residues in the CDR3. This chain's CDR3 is CASSMIQGMDGYTF. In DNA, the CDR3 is TGTGCCAGTAGTATGATACAGGGGATGGATGGCTACACCTTC.

This CDR3 is CASSKQAGDNQPQHF. The CDR3 nucleotides are TGTGCCAGCTCAAAACAGGCGGGGGACAATCAGCCCCAGCATTTT. V gene TRBV18 combines with J gene TRBJ1-5; maybe TRBD1 (5 bases). CDR3 length equals 15 residues. Trimming left V 5 bases short and J 3 bases short, with 14 bases between. Germline CDR1 is KGHSH and CDR2 is LQKENI.

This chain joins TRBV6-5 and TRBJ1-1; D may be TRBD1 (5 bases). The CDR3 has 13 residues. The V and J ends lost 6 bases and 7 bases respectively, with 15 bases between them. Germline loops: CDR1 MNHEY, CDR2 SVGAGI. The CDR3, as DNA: TGTGCCAGCAGGGACACGGGGGTCTTTGAAGCTTTCTTT. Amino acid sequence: CASRDTGVFEAFF.

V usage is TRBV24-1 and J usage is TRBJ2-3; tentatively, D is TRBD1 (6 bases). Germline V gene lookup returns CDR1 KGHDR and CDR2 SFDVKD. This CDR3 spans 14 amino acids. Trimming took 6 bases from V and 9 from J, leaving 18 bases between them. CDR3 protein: CATSTNAGAVTQYF. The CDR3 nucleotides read TGTGCCACCAGTACAAACGCAGGGGCCGTAACGCAGTATTTT.